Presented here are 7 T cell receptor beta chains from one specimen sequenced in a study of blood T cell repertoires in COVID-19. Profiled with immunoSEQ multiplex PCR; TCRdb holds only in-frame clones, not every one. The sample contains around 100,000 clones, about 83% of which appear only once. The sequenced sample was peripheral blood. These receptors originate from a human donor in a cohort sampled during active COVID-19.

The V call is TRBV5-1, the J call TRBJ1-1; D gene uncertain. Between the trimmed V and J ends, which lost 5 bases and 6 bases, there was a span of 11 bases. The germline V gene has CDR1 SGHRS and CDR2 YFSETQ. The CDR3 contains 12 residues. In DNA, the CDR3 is TGCGCCAGCAGGGCGGAGTTGGCTGAAGCTTTCTTT. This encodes CASRAELAEAFF. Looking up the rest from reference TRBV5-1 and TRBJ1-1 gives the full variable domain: KAGVTQTPRYLIKTRGQQVTLSCSPISGHRSVSWYQQTPGQGLQFLFEYFSETQRNKGNFPGRFSGRQFSNSRSEMNVSTLELGDSALYLCASRAELAEAFFGQGTRLTVV.

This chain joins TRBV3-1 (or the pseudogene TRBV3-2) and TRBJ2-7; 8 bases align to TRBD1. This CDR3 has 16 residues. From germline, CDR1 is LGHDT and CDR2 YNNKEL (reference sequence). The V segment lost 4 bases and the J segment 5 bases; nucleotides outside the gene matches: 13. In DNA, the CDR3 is TGTGCCAGCAGCCTCGCTTTGCGGCAGGGGGCCCACGAGCAGTACTTC. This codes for CASSLALRQGAHEQYF.

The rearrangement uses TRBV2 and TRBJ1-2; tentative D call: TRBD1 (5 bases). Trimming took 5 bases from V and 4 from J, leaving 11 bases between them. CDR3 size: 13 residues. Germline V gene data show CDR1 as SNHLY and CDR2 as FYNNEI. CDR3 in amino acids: CASSLDSSYGYTF. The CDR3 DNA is TGTGCCAGCAGTTTAGACAGCAGCTATGGCTACACCTTC.

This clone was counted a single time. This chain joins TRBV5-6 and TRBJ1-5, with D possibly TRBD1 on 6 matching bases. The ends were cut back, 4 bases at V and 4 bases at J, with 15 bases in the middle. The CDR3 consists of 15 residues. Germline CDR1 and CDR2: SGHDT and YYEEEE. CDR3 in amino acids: CASSMRGAINQPQHF. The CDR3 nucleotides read TGTGCCAGCAGCATGCGGGGGGCAATAAATCAGCCCCAGCATTTT.

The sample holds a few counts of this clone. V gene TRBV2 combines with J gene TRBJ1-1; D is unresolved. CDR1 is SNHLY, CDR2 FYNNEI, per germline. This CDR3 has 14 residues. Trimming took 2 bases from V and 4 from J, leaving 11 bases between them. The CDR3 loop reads CASSERRSGTEAFF. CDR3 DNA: TGTGCCAGCAGTGAAAGAAGGTCGGGCACTGAAGCTTTCTTT.

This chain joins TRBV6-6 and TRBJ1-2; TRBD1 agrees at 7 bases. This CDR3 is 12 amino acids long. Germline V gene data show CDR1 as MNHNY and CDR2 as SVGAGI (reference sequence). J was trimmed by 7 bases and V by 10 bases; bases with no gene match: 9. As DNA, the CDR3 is TGTGCCACCACAGGGGCCAGCTTTGGCTACACCTTC. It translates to CATTGASFGYTF.

The CDR3: CASSHFEDRTYGYTF. The CDR3 nucleotides read TGTGCCAGCAGCCATTTTGAGGACAGGACCTATGGCTACACCTTC. The rearrangement joins TRBV14 to TRBJ1-2, with TRBD1 matching 7 bases. Per germline, CDR1 SGHDN and CDR2 FVKESK. With 3 bases clipped from V and 4 bases from J, the junction kept 8 bases outside the gene matches. This CDR3 comprises 15 residues.